Following are 24 T cell receptor beta chains from one sample sequenced in a study of shared clonotypes between healthy human individuals. Sequencing was performed with immunoSEQ multiplex PCR; in TCRdb, only in-frame clones are kept and a portion is missing. Seen here are about 2 million clones, 85% to 95% observed once, and the top ten hold about 0.13%. Sequenced sample: naive CD4+ T cells sorted from blood. Documented subset: CD45RA+ positively selected. These receptors were collected from a man younger than 35 in good health.

The V and J genes are TRBV19 and TRBJ2-5; no definite D call. The CDR3 length is 13 residues. V gave up 6 bases and J gave up 5 bases, with 13 bases separating them. CDR1 LNHDA and CDR2 SQIVND come from the germline V gene (reference sequence). This CDR3 reads CASRTSGLETQYF. The CDR3 nucleotides read TGTGCCAGTAGAACCTCCGGCCTGGAGACCCAGTACTTC.

V gene TRBV10-3 combines with J gene TRBJ2-4, with D possibly TRBD2 on 6 matching bases. The CDR3 has 16 amino acids. V lost 0 bases and J 4 bases, leaving 13 bases between the germline ends. In germline, CDR1 is ENHRY, CDR2 SYGVKD. CDR3: CAISESTNGGKNIQYF. CDR3 in DNA: TGTGCCATCAGTGAGTCGACGAATGGAGGGAAAAACATTCAGTACTTC.

As to this clone: Being one base from a much bigger clone, this may be a read error. In the same sample, other DNA sequences code for this CDR3. The chain employs TRBV11-2 and TRBJ2-7; D is ambiguous. The V gene lost 5 bases and the J gene lost 4 bases, with 6 bases spanning the gap. Germline V lookup: CDR1 SGHAT, CDR2 FQNNGV. The CDR3 has 11 amino acids. CDR3 in amino acids: CASSPSYEQYF. CDR3 bases: TGTGCCAGCAGCCCCTCGTACGAGCAGTACTTC.

V and J are TRBV21-1 and TRBJ2-7. TRBV21-1 is a pseudogene. CDR3 length equals 14 residues. CDR3 bases: TGTGCCAGCAACCCACTGGACCGCTCCTACGAGCAGTACTTC. It yields the protein CASNPLDRSYEQYF.

The V and J genes are TRBV30 and TRBJ2-7; 10 bases map to TRBD2. In germline, CDR1 is GTSNPN, CDR2 SVGIG (reference sequence). The ends lost 1 base at V and 3 bases at J; junction bases unmatched: 15. The CDR3 is 18 residues long. The CDR3 spells CAWSGQGPDSGGSYEQYF. The DNA of the CDR3 is TGTGCCTGGAGTGGACAGGGGCCCGATAGCGGGGGGAGCTACGAGCAGTACTTC.

This clone was observed a single time. The CDR3 sequence: CASSLDLAGNYGYTF. The CDR3 DNA sequence: TGCGCCAGCAGCTTGGATCTGGCCGGGAACTATGGCTACACCTTC. The chain employs TRBV5-1 and TRBJ1-2; no clear D gene. The ends were cut back, 0 bases at V and 2 bases at J, with 11 bases in the middle. The germline gives CDR1 SGHRS, CDR2 YFSETQ. The CDR3 loop spans 15 amino acids.

V and J are TRBV7-9 and TRBJ2-7; 8 bases fit TRBD1. Germline trimming cut 6 bases from V and 0 bases from J; bases unmatched to any gene: 4. Germline CDR1 reads SEHNR; CDR2 reads FQNEAQ (reference sequence). The CDR3 extends over 14 amino acids. CDR3 protein: CASRPTGDSYEQYF. In DNA form, the CDR3 reads TGTGCCAGCAGACCGACAGGGGACTCCTACGAGCAGTACTTC.

In the case of this clone: Distinct nucleotide sequences in the sample also encode this CDR3. The V gene is TRBV2, the J gene TRBJ2-7; D unresolved. Per germline, CDR1 SNHLY and CDR2 FYNNEI. CDR3 length: 12 amino acids. The germline V and J ends were trimmed by 2 bases and 3 bases, with 5 bases remaining between them. Written as DNA, the CDR3 is TGTGCCAGCAGTGAAACTGGCTACGAGCAGTACTTC. Translated, it gives CASSETGYEQYF.

V usage is TRBV11-1 and J usage is TRBJ2-2; D gene ambiguous. CDR1 and CDR2 (germline): SGHAT, FQDESV (reference sequence). The length of the CDR3 is 13 residues. Trimming removed 7 bases at V and 1 base at J, with 7 bases between. CDR3 region: CASNSMNTGELFF. The CDR3 DNA is TGTGCCAGCAACTCAATGAACACCGGGGAGCTGTTTTTT.

The rearrangement joins TRBV5-1 to TRBJ2-7, with TRBD1 identical over 7 bases. CDR1 is SGHRS and CDR2 is YFSETQ in the germline V gene. This CDR3 region has 14 residues. The V segment lost 3 bases and the J segment 6 bases; nucleotides outside the gene matches: 9. Here the CDR3 DNA reads TGCGCCAGCAGCTGGACGACAGGGATCCGCGAGCAGTACTTC. It codes for CASSWTTGIREQYF.

V is TRBV7-2 and J is TRBJ2-2; TRBD2 is a possible D gene (6 bases). The germline CDR1 and CDR2 sequences are SGHTA and FQGNSA. V dropped 6 bases and J dropped 5 bases, with 22 bases sitting between them. The CDR3 totals 17 residues. CDR3: CASSPRGVVGGTGELFF. The DNA for the CDR3 is TGTGCCAGCAGTCCCAGAGGGGTTGTCGGGGGTACCGGGGAGCTGTTTTTT. Complete variable domain (other parts from reference TRBV7-2 and TRBJ2-2): GAGVSQSPSNKVTEKGKDVELRCDPISGHTALYWYRQSLGQGLEFLIYFQGNSAPDKSGLPSDRFSAERTGGSVSTLTIQRTQQEDSAVYLCASSPRGVVGGTGELFFGEGSRLTVL.

CDR3 residues: CASSPLEKGASGNTIYF. CDR3 in DNA: TGTGCCAGCAGTCCCCTCGAGAAGGGGGCGTCTGGAAACACCATATATTTT. This chain connects TRBV28 to TRBJ1-3, with 7 bases fitting TRBD1. This CDR3 region has 17 residues. With 5 bases clipped from V and 1 base from J, the junction kept 11 bases outside the gene matches. The germline V gene encodes CDR1 MDHEN and CDR2 SYDVKM.

J is TRBJ1-1 and V is TRBV2, with 8 bases identical to TRBD1. This CDR3 has 13 amino acids. Germline V gives CDR1 SNHLY, CDR2 FYNNEI. The V gene end was trimmed by 4 bases and the J gene end by 7 bases; junction bases not matched to a gene: 5. DNA for the CDR3: TGTGCCAGCAGTGGAGTGACAGGGGATGAAGCTTTCTTT. Protein: CASSGVTGDEAFF. Variable domain in full (rest from reference TRBV2 and TRBJ1-1): EPEVTQTPSHQVTQMGQEVILRCVPISNHLYFYWYRQILGQKVEFLVSFYNNEISEKSEIFDDQFSVERPDGSNFTLKIRSTKLEDSAMYFCASSGVTGDEAFFGQGTRLTVV.

The rearrangement joins TRBV2 to TRBJ2-5; D may be TRBD2 (6 bases). The ends were cut back, 1 base at V and 3 bases at J, with 18 bases in the middle. The length of the CDR3 is 17 residues. Germline CDR1 reads SNHLY; CDR2 reads FYNNEI. CDR3 residues: CASSEGRALAWKETQYF. CDR3 coding DNA: TGTGCCAGCAGTGAAGGCAGGGCTCTAGCGTGGAAAGAGACCCAGTACTTC.

The chain employs TRBV6-1 and TRBJ2-4; D is perhaps TRBD1 (6 bases). V shed 6 bases and J shed 2 bases, with 14 bases lying between them. CDR1 MNHNS and CDR2 SASEGT come from the germline V gene. The CDR3 has 15 amino acids. The CDR3: CASSSQGWTKNIQYF. Written as DNA, the CDR3 is TGTGCCAGCAGCTCACAGGGATGGACCAAAAACATTCAGTACTTC.

The V call is TRBV18, the J call TRBJ2-7, with TRBD1 as a possible D gene (6 bases). In germline, CDR1 is KGHSH, CDR2 LQKENI. This CDR3 spans 14 amino acids. V lost 0 bases and J lost 3, with 9 bases in between. Here the CDR3 reads CASSPPGAHYEQYF. The CDR3 DNA is TGTGCCAGCTCACCACCGGGGGCCCACTACGAGCAGTACTTC.

J is TRBJ2-7 and V is TRBV6-5; perhaps TRBD1 as D (6 bases). The CDR3 has 14 amino acids. V lost 6 bases and J lost 0, with 12 bases in between. CDR1 is MNHEY and CDR2 is SVGAGI in the germline V gene. This CDR3 reads CASSFRQVSYEQYF. CDR3 DNA sequence: TGTGCCAGCAGCTTCAGACAGGTCTCCTACGAGCAGTACTTC.

This chain links TRBV18 with TRBJ2-1; tentative D call: TRBD1 (6 bases). Trimming cost V 5 bases and J 5 bases, with 10 bases left between them. This CDR3 spans 13 amino acids. Germline CDR1 KGHSH, CDR2 LQKENI. The DNA of the CDR3 is TGTGCCAGCTCAGCGACAGGTAACAATGAGCAGTTCTTC. Its translation is CASSATGNNEQFF.

The chain combines TRBV7-8 with TRBJ1-2; tentatively, D is TRBD1 (6 bases). The CDR3 length is 17 residues. Germline V gene lookup returns CDR1 SGHVS and CDR2 FQNEAQ. Trimming took 1 base from V and 7 from J, leaving 22 bases between them. In nucleotides, the CDR3 is TGTGCCAGCAGCTTAGGGCCTACCTCAGGGGTTTTCTCTGGCTACACCTTC. Translated, it gives CASSLGPTSGVFSGYTF. The variable domain in full, with the rest retrieved from reference TRBV7-8 and TRBJ1-2, is GAGVSQSPRYKVAKRGQDVALRCDPISGHVSLFWYQQALGQGPEFLTYFQNEAQLDKSGLPSDRFFAERPEGSVSTLKIQRTQQEDSAVYLCASSLGPTSGVFSGYTFGSGTRLTVV.

V and J are TRBV10-3 and TRBJ2-1; 8 nucleotides match TRBD2. The trim removed 7 bases at V and 7 bases at J, leaving 9 bases unmatched. The germline V gene encodes CDR1 ENHRY and CDR2 SYGVKD. The CDR3 runs 14 residues. In DNA form, the CDR3 reads TGTGCCATCATGATCGGGGGGGCCGAAAATGAGCAGTTCTTC. Translating gives CAIMIGGAENEQFF.

This chain joins TRBV5-1 and TRBJ2-7; 8 bases agree with TRBD1. The length of the CDR3 is 14 residues. Germline-derived CDR1 and CDR2 are SGHRS and YFSETQ. The ends lost 3 bases at V and 2 bases at J; junction bases unmatched: 4. The CDR3 DNA reads TGCGCCAGCAGCTGGGCCAGGGGGCCCTACGAGCAGTACTTC. Its protein product is CASSWARGPYEQYF.

The genes are TRBV2 and TRBJ2-5, with TRBD1 matching 10 bases. Losses at the gene ends were 6 bases for V and 5 bases for J; bases not matched to a gene: 6. The CDR3 loop spans 14 amino acids. CDR1 SNHLY and CDR2 FYNNEI come from the germline V gene. In nucleotides, the CDR3 is TGTGCCAGCAGGACGGACAGGGGGATCGAGACCCAGTACTTC. Translation: CASRTDRGIETQYF.

The chain is built from TRBV6-1 and TRBJ2-5, with 7 bases matching TRBD2. Germline V CDR1 and CDR2: MNHNS, SASEGT. There are 14 residues in the CDR3. Trimming removed 4 bases from V and 4 bases from J; junction bases left unmatched: 6. CDR3 amino acids: CASSALGGGETQYF. The DNA for the CDR3 is TGTGCCAGCAGTGCCCTTGGGGGGGGAGAGACCCAGTACTTC.

The chain couples TRBV18 to TRBJ1-1, with D perhaps TRBD1 (6 bases). CDR3 length: 16 residues. V lost 4 bases, J lost 0 bases, and 15 bases lay in between. Germline V gives CDR1 KGHSH, CDR2 LQKENI. The CDR3 nucleotides are TGTGCCAGCTCACAAAAACAGGGTGAGTTGAACACTGAAGCTTTCTTT. Amino acids: CASSQKQGELNTEAFF. Filled out from reference TRBV18 and TRBJ1-1, the complete variable domain reads NAGVMQNPRHLVRRRGQEARLRCSPMKGHSHVYWYRQLPEEGLKFMVYLQKENIIDESGMPKERFSAEFPKEGPSILRIQQVVRGDSAAYFCASSQKQGELNTEAFFGQGTRLTVV.